These T cell receptor beta chains were read from a single sample in a study of T cell responses to AZD1222 COVID-19 vaccine. Profiling relied on immunoSEQ multiplex PCR, and the TCRdb table lists in-frame clones only, not all of them. The table lists 100,000 to 150,000 clones, roughly 93% of them singletons. The material was peripheral blood, obtained on day 0 of AZD1222 vaccination. Receptors were obtained from an adult in good health. The CDR3 runs from the conserved cysteine through the conserved F or W.

v_call: TRBV6-7
j_call: TRBJ1-1
cdr3_aa: CASSDRGDTEAFF

v_call: TRBV19
j_call: TRBJ2-5
cdr3_aa: CASSIGTGGNLGETQYF

v_call: TRBV6-5
j_call: TRBJ1-2
cdr3_aa: CASSYSNGPNYGYTF

v_call: TRBV10-3
j_call: TRBJ1-2
cdr3_aa: CAISESGGQGRGYGYTF

v_call: TRBV6-4
j_call: TRBJ2-2
cdr3_aa: CASSSTGTGEPGELFF

v_call: TRBV18
j_call: TRBJ2-1
cdr3_aa: CASSPPSVSGDEQFF

v_call: TRBV27
j_call: TRBJ2-6
cdr3_aa: CASSSQPSGANVLTF

v_call: TRBV7-2
j_call: TRBJ1-5
cdr3_aa: CASSYSNQPQHF

v_call: TRBV4-1
j_call: TRBJ1-5
cdr3_aa: CASSRSRIRGPQPQHF

v_call: TRBV7-3
j_call: TRBJ2-2
cdr3_aa: CASSSGLAGGESAELFF

v_call: TRBV5-5
j_call: TRBJ2-1
cdr3_aa: CASSPPLGRGEQFF

v_call: TRBV12-5
j_call: TRBJ1-4
cdr3_aa: CASGLVAGARSEKLFF

v_call: TRBV7-8
j_call: TRBJ1-3
cdr3_aa: CASSLPSSGNTIYF

v_call: TRBV5-1
j_call: TRBJ1-5
cdr3_aa: CASSLGHPNPQHF

v_call: TRBV19
j_call: TRBJ2-7
cdr3_aa: CASSIAGLAGVPSSYEQYF

v_call: TRBV19
j_call: TRBJ1-4
cdr3_aa: CASSMGRGQGIEKLFF

v_call: TRBV3-1/TRBV3-2
j_call: TRBJ1-1
cdr3_aa: CASSQAVRGTEAFF

v_call: TRBV7-6
j_call: TRBJ2-1
cdr3_aa: CASSLEPSGFVGEQFF

v_call: TRBV12-3/TRBV12-4
j_call: TRBJ1-2
cdr3_aa: CASGVYGYTF

v_call: TRBV7-2
j_call: TRBJ1-5
cdr3_aa: CASTLSGQGNQPQHF

v_call: TRBV5-4
j_call: TRBJ2-7
cdr3_aa: CASSFSGSYEQYF

v_call: TRBV18
j_call: TRBJ1-2
cdr3_aa: CASSPRSMTGSYYGYTF

v_call: TRBV24-1
j_call: TRBJ1-2
cdr3_aa: CATSDPRGSGDGYTF

v_call: TRBV18
j_call: TRBJ1-6
cdr3_aa: CASSPSRANSPLHF

v_call: TRBV20-1
j_call: TRBJ1-2
cdr3_aa: CSASVRGQGSDGYTF

v_call: TRBV5-4
j_call: TRBJ1-6
cdr3_aa: CASSLLQGRSPLHF

v_call: TRBV27
j_call: TRBJ1-4
cdr3_aa: CASSWGYSEKLFF

v_call: TRBV7-9
j_call: TRBJ1-2
cdr3_aa: CASNPEGAGYGYTF

v_call: TRBV6-5
j_call: TRBJ1-2
cdr3_aa: CASRDQGANGYTF

v_call: TRBV11-3
j_call: TRBJ2-1
cdr3_aa: CASSLDPLGSSYNEQFF

v_call: TRBV30
j_call: TRBJ2-5
cdr3_aa: CAWRRDGETQYF

v_call: TRBV6-6
j_call: TRBJ1-5
cdr3_aa: CASTKNSNQPQHF

v_call: TRBV5-4
j_call: TRBJ1-3
cdr3_aa: CASSPQMGGNTIYF

v_call: TRBV9
j_call: TRBJ1-4
cdr3_aa: CASSAGNRQSEKLFF

v_call: TRBV6-5
j_call: TRBJ1-1
cdr3_aa: CASSYSRQGRAFF

v_call: TRBV6-5
j_call: TRBJ1-2
cdr3_aa: CASGFYRGRLYGYTF

v_call: TRBV30
j_call: TRBJ1-4
cdr3_aa: CACIPGQFNEKLFF

v_call: TRBV24-1
j_call: TRBJ2-3
cdr3_aa: CATSDPGTSARGTDTQYF

v_call: TRBV2
j_call: TRBJ1-6
cdr3_aa: CASSFLALTGGSPLHF

v_call: TRBV15
j_call: TRBJ1-4
cdr3_aa: CATRLSAATNEKLFF

v_call: TRBV11-2
j_call: TRBJ2-7
cdr3_aa: CASSRDVTYEQYF

v_call: TRBV12-3/TRBV12-4
j_call: TRBJ1-1
cdr3_aa: CASSEGTPGEAFF

v_call: TRBV11-3
j_call: TRBJ2-1
cdr3_aa: CASSSTGEGYNEQFF

v_call: TRBV11-2
j_call: TRBJ2-1
cdr3_aa: CASIPGGRGNEQFF

v_call: TRBV23-1
j_call: TRBJ2-6
cdr3_aa: CASSQCRGTSGANVLTF

v_call: TRBV27
j_call: TRBJ2-3
cdr3_aa: CASSLRGTDTQYF

v_call: TRBV2
j_call: TRBJ1-5
cdr3_aa: CASSGGGNQPQHF